The rows below give T cell receptor beta chains drawn from one sample of a study of CXCR3-negative and CXCR3-positive naive CD8 T cells. TCRdb reworked the 5' RACE reads into one entry per CDR3 protein, no DNA. The sample has some 5,900 distinct CDR3 sequences; the top ten hold around 1.7%. The source material was naive CXCR3+ CD8+ T cells from blood. The origin of the receptors is a human donor in good health. Some clones in this sample may be carry-over from other donors' samples. Both conserved end residues are part of each CDR3. Some rows mark clone size as missing; the rest say once, few, many or name a class of expanded clone.

j_call: TRBJ2-7; clone_size: NA; cdr3_length: 16; v_call: TRBV4-3; cdr3_aa: CASSQGPQGKVYEQYF
j_call: TRBJ2-2; clone_size: NA; cdr3_length: 12; v_call: TRBV29-1; cdr3_aa: CSATRATGELFF
j_call: TRBJ1-1; clone_size: NA; cdr3_length: 13; v_call: TRBV5-6; cdr3_aa: CASSLIRNTEAFF
j_call: TRBJ2-7; clone_size: NA; cdr3_length: 13; v_call: TRBV12-3/TRBV12-4; cdr3_aa: CASSLGQGYEQYF
j_call: TRBJ2-1; clone_size: medium-sized; cdr3_length: 15; v_call: TRBV3-1; cdr3_aa: CASSPRGPLLLEQFF
j_call: TRBJ2-3; clone_size: NA; cdr3_length: 14; v_call: TRBV12-3/TRBV12-4; cdr3_aa: CASTLQGTGDTQYF
j_call: TRBJ1-4; clone_size: NA; cdr3_length: 14; v_call: TRBV7-2; cdr3_aa: CASSLGVANEKLFF
j_call: TRBJ2-1; clone_size: NA; cdr3_length: 16; v_call: TRBV25-1; cdr3_aa: CASSDPPSGWLSRQFF
j_call: TRBJ2-1; clone_size: medium-sized; cdr3_length: 15; v_call: TRBV5-4; cdr3_aa: CASRTEGRGYNEQFF
j_call: TRBJ1-2; clone_size: medium-sized; cdr3_length: 13; v_call: TRBV6-5; cdr3_aa: CASGKGTGYGYTF
j_call: TRBJ2-2; clone_size: NA; cdr3_length: 13; v_call: TRBV5-6; cdr3_aa: CASSPAGIGELFF
j_call: TRBJ1-3; clone_size: medium-sized; cdr3_length: 14; v_call: TRBV29-1; cdr3_aa: CSVEQALSGNTIYF
j_call: TRBJ2-6; clone_size: medium-sized; cdr3_length: 16; v_call: TRBV7-8; cdr3_aa: CASTQRGLYGANVLTF
j_call: TRBJ2-5; clone_size: NA; cdr3_length: 15; v_call: TRBV29-1; cdr3_aa: CSVEERRRARETQYF
j_call: TRBJ2-3; clone_size: NA; cdr3_length: 15; v_call: TRBV2; cdr3_aa: CASKVVLAGADTQYF
j_call: TRBJ2-1; clone_size: medium-sized; cdr3_length: 16; v_call: TRBV5-1; cdr3_aa: CASSLAPRGPVNEQFF
j_call: TRBJ2-5; clone_size: NA; cdr3_length: 16; v_call: TRBV2; cdr3_aa: CASSEGHRLGGETQYF
j_call: TRBJ2-2; clone_size: medium-sized; cdr3_length: 15; v_call: TRBV29-1; cdr3_aa: CSVETGLGGTGELFF
j_call: TRBJ2-3; clone_size: NA; cdr3_length: 14; v_call: TRBV7-2; cdr3_aa: CASSFDAGSDTQYF
j_call: TRBJ2-7; clone_size: NA; cdr3_length: 14; v_call: TRBV5-1; cdr3_aa: CASSLDSLLYEQYF
j_call: TRBJ1-2; clone_size: NA; cdr3_length: 13; v_call: TRBV12-3/TRBV12-4; cdr3_aa: CATPRGQGYGYTF
j_call: TRBJ2-1; clone_size: NA; cdr3_length: 12; v_call: TRBV11-2; cdr3_aa: CASSHQENEQFF
j_call: TRBJ2-7; clone_size: NA; cdr3_length: 12; v_call: TRBV12-3/TRBV12-4; cdr3_aa: CATGTHPYEQYF
j_call: TRBJ2-7; clone_size: NA; cdr3_length: 15; v_call: TRBV7-2; cdr3_aa: CASSLDHLGSYEQYF
j_call: TRBJ2-1; clone_size: medium-sized; cdr3_length: 18; v_call: TRBV18; cdr3_aa: CASSPPPDRGTSYNEQFF
j_call: TRBJ1-1; clone_size: medium-sized; cdr3_length: 14; v_call: TRBV7-2; cdr3_aa: CASSSGLGFAEAFF
j_call: TRBJ2-3; clone_size: NA; cdr3_length: 13; v_call: TRBV11-3; cdr3_aa: CASSPPPTDTQYF
j_call: TRBJ2-7; clone_size: medium-sized; cdr3_length: 16; v_call: TRBV13; cdr3_aa: CASSGTSGGATYEQYF
j_call: TRBJ2-1; clone_size: NA; cdr3_length: 18; v_call: TRBV6-5; cdr3_aa: CASSYEIGGASSYNEQFF
j_call: TRBJ1-2; clone_size: NA; cdr3_length: 11; v_call: TRBV29-1; cdr3_aa: CSVYRDSFYTF
j_call: TRBJ2-3; clone_size: NA; cdr3_length: 17; v_call: TRBV19; cdr3_aa: CASSYGDYSPFTDTQYF
j_call: TRBJ1-1; clone_size: NA; cdr3_length: 14; v_call: TRBV5-1; cdr3_aa: CASSFKEQNTEAFF
j_call: TRBJ1-5; clone_size: medium-sized; cdr3_length: 14; v_call: TRBV7-9; cdr3_aa: CASSRDSYNQPQHF
j_call: TRBJ2-6; clone_size: medium-sized; cdr3_length: 14; v_call: TRBV29-1; cdr3_aa: CSVLPGSGANVLTF
j_call: TRBJ2-2; clone_size: NA; cdr3_length: 14; v_call: TRBV7-3; cdr3_aa: CASSLTGVTGELFF
j_call: TRBJ2-7; clone_size: medium-sized; cdr3_length: 12; v_call: TRBV7-2; cdr3_aa: CASSSTSYEQYF
j_call: TRBJ2-7; clone_size: medium-sized; cdr3_length: 15; v_call: TRBV4-3; cdr3_aa: CASSQDQLWVYEQYF
j_call: TRBJ2-1; clone_size: medium-sized; cdr3_length: 15; v_call: TRBV20-1; cdr3_aa: CSGSDRYYSYNEQFF
j_call: TRBJ2-1; clone_size: NA; cdr3_length: 16; v_call: TRBV29-1; cdr3_aa: CSVAGGQGLSYNEQFF
j_call: TRBJ1-2; clone_size: medium-sized; cdr3_length: 13; v_call: TRBV12-5; cdr3_aa: CASGLVTGDGYTF
j_call: TRBJ2-1; clone_size: NA; cdr3_length: 14; v_call: TRBV29-1; cdr3_aa: CSVLAGNSYNEQFF
j_call: TRBJ1-1; clone_size: medium-sized; cdr3_length: 16; v_call: TRBV12-3/TRBV12-4; cdr3_aa: CASSPIPGPPDTEAFF
j_call: TRBJ2-3; clone_size: NA; cdr3_length: 16; v_call: TRBV7-2; cdr3_aa: CASSLTPFGSPDTQYF
j_call: TRBJ2-7; clone_size: NA; cdr3_length: 13; v_call: TRBV5-4; cdr3_aa: CASSQRQVPEQYF
j_call: TRBJ1-6; clone_size: medium-sized; cdr3_length: 16; v_call: TRBV5-1; cdr3_aa: CASSTTDRGHNSPLHF
j_call: TRBJ2-3; clone_size: medium-sized; cdr3_length: 16; v_call: TRBV10-3; cdr3_aa: CATADVGRGSTDTQYF
j_call: TRBJ1-5; clone_size: medium-sized; cdr3_length: 16; v_call: TRBV20-1; cdr3_aa: CSVTPRGSYSNQPQHF
j_call: TRBJ2-3; clone_size: medium-sized; cdr3_length: 14; v_call: TRBV5-1; cdr3_aa: CASSSGQGSDTQYF
j_call: TRBJ1-2; clone_size: medium-sized; cdr3_length: 14; v_call: TRBV4-3; cdr3_aa: CASSQDRDRRDYTF
j_call: TRBJ2-7; clone_size: medium-sized; cdr3_length: 16; v_call: TRBV14; cdr3_aa: CASSQGLGTRFWEQYF
j_call: TRBJ1-1; clone_size: NA; cdr3_length: 14; v_call: TRBV5-1; cdr3_aa: CASSPLDTSTEAFF
j_call: TRBJ2-7; clone_size: NA; cdr3_length: 14; v_call: TRBV7-2; cdr3_aa: CASSYYPGAYEQYF
j_call: TRBJ2-7; clone_size: NA; cdr3_length: 16; v_call: TRBV5-1; cdr3_aa: CASSGYSGQPSYEQYF
j_call: TRBJ1-1; clone_size: medium-sized; cdr3_length: 17; v_call: TRBV7-2; cdr3_aa: CASSLSGQGATDTEAFF
j_call: TRBJ2-3; clone_size: medium-sized; cdr3_length: 15; v_call: TRBV29-1; cdr3_aa: CSVEGAGPSTDTQYF
j_call: TRBJ2-5; clone_size: NA; cdr3_length: 13; v_call: TRBV19; cdr3_aa: CASSIILAETQYF
j_call: TRBJ2-7; clone_size: NA; cdr3_length: 13; v_call: TRBV7-9; cdr3_aa: CASTPTETYEQYF
j_call: TRBJ2-3; clone_size: NA; cdr3_length: 15; v_call: TRBV29-1; cdr3_aa: CSVVGRGLNTDTQYF
j_call: TRBJ2-2; clone_size: NA; cdr3_length: 14; v_call: TRBV4-3; cdr3_aa: CASSPSRFTGELFF
j_call: TRBJ2-1; clone_size: NA; cdr3_length: 15; v_call: TRBV20-1; cdr3_aa: CSAPGTARDDNEQFF